These 9 T cell receptor beta chains share one sample of origin, sequenced in a study of shared clonotypes between healthy human individuals. The protocol was immunoSEQ multiplex PCR, while the TCRdb copy is restricted to in-frame clones and leaves out a portion. This table has 850,000 to 1,200,000 clones, about 75% appearing once. The sequencing sample was made of memory CD4+ T cells sorted from blood. Subset indicated: CD45RA-negative fraction. The source of these receptors is a man between 18 and 29 years old in good health.

This clone was picked up one time. The chain combines TRBV7-2 with TRBJ1-4, with a tentative D call TRBD1 (5 bases). Trimming took 1 base from V and 3 from J, leaving 9 bases between them. Germline V lookup: CDR1 SGHTA, CDR2 FQGNSA. The CDR3 runs 15 residues. The CDR3 spells CASSLEGNSNEKLFF. The CDR3 DNA is TGTGCCAGCAGCTTAGAGGGGAACTCTAATGAAAAACTGTTTTTT. The full variable domain, its missing parts supplied by reference TRBV7-2 and TRBJ1-4, is GAGVSQSPSNKVTEKGKDVELRCDPISGHTALYWYRQSLGQGLEFLIYFQGNSAPDKSGLPSDRFSAERTGGSVSTLTIQRTQQEDSAVYLCASSLEGNSNEKLFFGSGTQLSVL.

CDR3 region: CATSRAPGQSSGNTIYF. The DNA of the CDR3 is TGTGCCACCAGCAGAGCCCCGGGACAGTCCTCTGGAAACACCATATATTTT. The chain joins TRBV15 to TRBJ1-3; 7 nucleotides agree with TRBD1. Per the germline V gene, CDR1 is LNHNV and CDR2 is YYDKDF (reference sequence). The junction had 6 bases not matched to a gene; V was cut back by 1 base and J by 0 bases. This CDR3 is built from 17 residues.

This clone was found a few times. This chain connects TRBV5-1 to TRBJ2-1, with TRBD2 identical over 14 bases. Trimming cost V 4 bases and J 5 bases; bases outside gene matches: 11. The germline V gene has CDR1 SGHRS and CDR2 YFSETQ. The CDR3 consists of 18 residues. This chain's CDR3 is CASSPGTSGSNVNNEQFF. Here the CDR3 DNA reads TGCGCCAGCAGCCCAGGGACTAGCGGGAGTAACGTCAACAATGAGCAGTTCTTC.

The chain combines TRBV10-1 with TRBJ2-1; no reliable D call. Between the trimmed V and J ends, which lost 0 bases and 4 bases, there was a span of 10 bases. Germline CDR1 WNHNN, CDR2 SYGVQD (reference sequence). CDR3 length: 15 residues. Here the CDR3 reads CASSESIGGYNEQFF. CDR3 nucleotides: TGCGCCAGCAGTGAGTCAATTGGTGGGTACAATGAGCAGTTCTTC.

The chain joins TRBV5-1 to TRBJ2-3; 7 bases line up with TRBD1. Per the germline V gene, CDR1 is SGHRS and CDR2 is YFSETQ. V shed 1 base and J 0 bases; nucleotides not matched to a gene: 14. This CDR3 comprises 19 residues. CDR3 DNA: TGCGCCAGCAGCTTGAGCCGGGCTAACTTGGACAGGAGCACAGATACGCAGTATTTT. It codes for CASSLSRANLDRSTDTQYF.

This clone has just a few counts. The same CDR3 arises from other DNA sequences in this sample as well. This sequence joins TRBV5-1 and TRBJ1-4; 10 nucleotides line up with TRBD1. The CDR3 is 14 residues long. The V gene end was trimmed by 4 bases and the J gene end by 4 bases; junction bases not matched to a gene: 1. In germline, CDR1 is SGHRS, CDR2 YFSETQ. The CDR3 reads CASSRDRGNEKLFF. The CDR3 DNA reads as TGCGCCAGCAGCCGGGACAGGGGTAATGAAAAACTGTTTTTT.

The chain links TRBV5-8 to TRBJ2-5; 10 bases match TRBD2. V trimming: 4 bases; J trimming: 3 bases; junction bases outside the gene matches: 9. Looked up from germline, CDR1 is SGHTS and CDR2 is YDEGEE. The CDR3 is 16 amino acids. The CDR3 DNA reads TGTGCCAGCAGCGGATATAGCGGGAGGATCGAAGAGACCCAGTACTTC. It codes for CASSGYSGRIEETQYF.

This chain links TRBV5-6 with TRBJ2-7; a possible D gene is TRBD1 (5 bases). There are 15 residues in the CDR3. V was shortened by 2 bases and J by 1 base, with 13 bases between the two germline ends. Germline CDR1 and CDR2: SGHDT and YYEEEE. The CDR3, as DNA: TGTGCCAGCAGCTTCGGCAGGACAAGTTCCTACGAGCAGTACTTC. Translated: CASSFGRTSSYEQYF.

The rearrangement links TRBV7-8 to TRBJ1-1, with a weak D call TRBD1 (6 bases). The germline V gene encodes CDR1 SGHVS and CDR2 FQNEAQ. V was clipped by 4 bases and J by 1 base, with 10 bases between them. The CDR3 contains 14 residues. CDR3 nucleotides: TGTGCCAGCAGCTCCTGGACAGCGAACACTGAAGCTTTCTTT. This encodes CASSSWTANTEAFF.